This TCR beta chain was sequenced in a study of T cell repertoires in cytomegalovirus infection. At the level of the study: Indications of both CMV infection and matching HLA type were provided by public TCR beta signatures.

In regard to this clonotype: Its antigen is still unknown. An end of the junction does not agree with germline; a read error may underlie this.

One entry per CDR3 protein results from TCRdb running MiXCR on the reads. This table has around 740,000 distinct CDR3 sequences, roughly a third appearing once. General study results and limits: HLA-C-restricted, CMV-specific TCR beta clonotypes were dominant ex vivo. People with CMV and the relevant HLA were identified by cumulative public TCR beta family frequency.

The V gene's germline CDR1 is SGHTA and CDR2 FQGTGA. This CDR3 is built from 17 residues. The receptor was derived from a human donor in good health (CMV status not recorded). Some clones in this sample may be carry-over from other donors' samples. The sequenced sample consisted of PBMCs. This chain joins TRBV7-3 and TRBJ1-1, with D tentatively TRBD1 (6 bases). CDR3 region: CASSSSLLQARGTEDFF. CDR3 in DNA: TGTGCCAGCAGCTCCTCCCTTCTACAGGCGAGGGGGACTGAAGATTTCTTT.